What follows is one TCR beta chain and its context. What it recognizes is unknown. As for the donors, each was a healthy bone marrow donor. The data are from a study of cytomegalovirus exposure and HLA in healthy donors. Study conclusions and caveats: A missense DCLRE1C variant was associated with V- and J-gene trimming of TCR beta chains in a later analysis, and an independent cohort replicated the association.

The V and J ends lost 0 bases and 4 bases, in that order; junction bases with no gene match: 11. CDR3 length equals 17 residues. Per germline, CDR1 SGHRS and CDR2 YFSETQ. PCR involved 60 Vbeta and 13 Jbeta primers. Repertoires were generated with immunoSEQ multiplex PCR, while TCRdb's copy carries only in-frame clones and drops some. The sample includes fewer than 80,000 clones, under 80% of them seen just once. The chain has TRBV5-1 and TRBJ2-5; 8 positions match TRBD1. Sample: PBMCs. This sequence originates from a woman younger than 45 in good health and CMV-seronegative. The DNA of the CDR3 is TGCGCCAGCAGCTTGGGCCGGGACAGGATGCAGGGAGAGACCCAGTACTTC. It is translated as CASSLGRDRMQGETQYF.